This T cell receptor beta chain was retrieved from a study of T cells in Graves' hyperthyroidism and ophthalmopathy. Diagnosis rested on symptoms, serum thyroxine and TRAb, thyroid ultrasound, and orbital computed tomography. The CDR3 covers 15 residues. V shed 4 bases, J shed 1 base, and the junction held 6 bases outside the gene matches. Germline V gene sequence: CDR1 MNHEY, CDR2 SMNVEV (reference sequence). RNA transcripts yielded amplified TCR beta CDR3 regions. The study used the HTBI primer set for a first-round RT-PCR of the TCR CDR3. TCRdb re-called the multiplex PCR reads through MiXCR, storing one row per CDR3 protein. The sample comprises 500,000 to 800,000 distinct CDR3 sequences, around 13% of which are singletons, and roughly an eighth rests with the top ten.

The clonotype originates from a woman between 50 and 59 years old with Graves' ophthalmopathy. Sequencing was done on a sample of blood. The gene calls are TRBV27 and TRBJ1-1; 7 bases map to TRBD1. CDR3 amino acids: CASSSTGFRNTEAFF. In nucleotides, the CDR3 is TGTGCCAGCAGTTCGACAGGGTTCAGGAACACTGAAGCTTTCTTT.